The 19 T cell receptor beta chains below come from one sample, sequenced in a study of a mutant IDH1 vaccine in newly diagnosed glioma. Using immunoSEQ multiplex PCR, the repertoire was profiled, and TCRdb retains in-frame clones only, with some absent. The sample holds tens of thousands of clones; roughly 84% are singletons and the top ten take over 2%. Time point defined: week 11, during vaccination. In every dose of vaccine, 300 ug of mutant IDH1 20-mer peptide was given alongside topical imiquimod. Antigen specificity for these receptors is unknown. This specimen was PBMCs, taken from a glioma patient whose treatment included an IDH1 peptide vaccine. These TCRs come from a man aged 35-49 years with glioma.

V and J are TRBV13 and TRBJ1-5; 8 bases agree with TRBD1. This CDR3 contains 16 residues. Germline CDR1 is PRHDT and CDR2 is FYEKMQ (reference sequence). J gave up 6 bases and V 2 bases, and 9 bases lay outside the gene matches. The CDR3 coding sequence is TGTGCCAGCAGCTTACGGTCAGGGGGCTTCATTCAGCCCCAGCATTTT. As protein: CASSLRSGGFIQPQHF. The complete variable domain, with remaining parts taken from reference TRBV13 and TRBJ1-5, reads AAGVIQSPRHLIKEKRETATLKCYPIPRHDTVYWYQQGPGQDPQFLISFYEKMQSDKGSIPDRFSAQQFSDYHSELNMSSLELGDSALYFCASSLRSGGFIQPQHFGDGTRLSIL.

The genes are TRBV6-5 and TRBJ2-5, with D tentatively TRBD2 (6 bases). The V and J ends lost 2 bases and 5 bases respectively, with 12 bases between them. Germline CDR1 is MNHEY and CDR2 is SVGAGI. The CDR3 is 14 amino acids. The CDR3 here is CASSYLAGRETQYF. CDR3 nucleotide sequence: TGTGCCAGCAGTTACCTTGCGGGAAGGGAGACCCAGTACTTC.

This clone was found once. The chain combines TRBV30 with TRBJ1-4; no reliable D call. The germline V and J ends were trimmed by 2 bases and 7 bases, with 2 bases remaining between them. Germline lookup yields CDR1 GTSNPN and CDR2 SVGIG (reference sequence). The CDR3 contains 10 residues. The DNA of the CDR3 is TGTGCCTGGAGTCCTGAAAAACTGTTTTTT. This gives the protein CAWSPEKLFF.

The CDR3 DNA sequence: TGTGCCAGCAGTGAAATGGGGCGGGCTGAAAAACTGTTTTTT. Translating gives CASSEMGRAEKLFF. The rearrangement links TRBV2 to TRBJ1-4, with a possible D match to TRBD1 (5 bases). V was pared by 2 bases and J by 7 bases, with 11 bases between. The CDR3 extends over 14 amino acids. Germline-derived CDR1 and CDR2 are SNHLY and FYNNEI.

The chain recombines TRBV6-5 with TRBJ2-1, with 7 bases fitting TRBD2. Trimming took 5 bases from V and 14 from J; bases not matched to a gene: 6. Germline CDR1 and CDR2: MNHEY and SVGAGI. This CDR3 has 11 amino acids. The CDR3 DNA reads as TGTGCCAGCAGTACGACCCGGGAGGAGTTCTTC. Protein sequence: CASSTTREEFF.

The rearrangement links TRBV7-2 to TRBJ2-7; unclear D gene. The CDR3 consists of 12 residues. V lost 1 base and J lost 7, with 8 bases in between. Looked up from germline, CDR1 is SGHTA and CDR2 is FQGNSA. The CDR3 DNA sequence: TGTGCCAGCAGCTTAGACCTGGGGGAGCAGTACTTC. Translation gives CASSLDLGEQYF. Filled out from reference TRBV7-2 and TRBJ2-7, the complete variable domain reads GAGVSQSPSNKVTEKGKDVELRCDPISGHTALYWYRQSLGQGLEFLIYFQGNSAPDKSGLPSDRFSAERTGGSVSTLTIQRTQQEDSAVYLCASSLDLGEQYFGPGTRLTVT.

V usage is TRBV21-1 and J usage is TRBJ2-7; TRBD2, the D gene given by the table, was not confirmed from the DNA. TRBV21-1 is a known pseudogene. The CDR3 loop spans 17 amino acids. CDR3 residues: CASGRGTSGDSSYEQYF. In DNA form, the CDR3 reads TGTGCCAGCGGACGAGGGACTAGCGGGGACTCCTCCTACGAGCAGTACTTC.

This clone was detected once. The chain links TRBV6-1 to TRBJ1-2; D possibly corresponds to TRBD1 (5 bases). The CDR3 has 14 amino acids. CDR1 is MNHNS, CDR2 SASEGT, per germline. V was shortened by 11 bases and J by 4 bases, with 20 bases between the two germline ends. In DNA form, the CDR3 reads TGTGCCGGAGACGCCGGGATGGGGCCCTATGGCTACACCTTC. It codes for CAGDAGMGPYGYTF.

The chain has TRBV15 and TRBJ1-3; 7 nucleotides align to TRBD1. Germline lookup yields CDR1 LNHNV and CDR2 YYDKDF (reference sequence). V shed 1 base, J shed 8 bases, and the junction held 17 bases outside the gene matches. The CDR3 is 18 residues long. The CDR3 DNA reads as TGTGCCACCAGCAGAGTGGAGGACAGGTGGTCACAACGAGACACCATATATTTT. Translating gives CATSRVEDRWSQRDTIYF.

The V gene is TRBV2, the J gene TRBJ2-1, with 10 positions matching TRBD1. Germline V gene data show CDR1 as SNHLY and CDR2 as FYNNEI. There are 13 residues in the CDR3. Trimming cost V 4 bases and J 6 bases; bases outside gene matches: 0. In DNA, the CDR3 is TGTGCCAGCAGTGGGACAGGGGGCAATGAGCAGTTCTTC. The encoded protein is CASSGTGGNEQFF.

The CDR3 here is CASSLVLAGPNEQFF. In nucleotides, the CDR3 is TGCGCCAGCAGCTTGGTTCTAGCGGGACCCAATGAGCAGTTCTTC. The chain joins TRBV5-1 to TRBJ2-1; 9 positions match TRBD2. The CDR3 is made up of 15 amino acids. Germline V lookup: CDR1 SGHRS, CDR2 YFSETQ. V lost 0 bases, J lost 6 bases, and 4 bases stayed unmatched.

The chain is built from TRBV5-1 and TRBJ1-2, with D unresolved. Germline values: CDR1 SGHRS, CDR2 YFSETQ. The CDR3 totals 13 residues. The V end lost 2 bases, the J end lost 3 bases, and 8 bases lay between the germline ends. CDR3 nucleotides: TGCGCCAGCAGCTTAACCCTGGACTATGGCTACACCTTC. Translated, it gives CASSLTLDYGYTF.

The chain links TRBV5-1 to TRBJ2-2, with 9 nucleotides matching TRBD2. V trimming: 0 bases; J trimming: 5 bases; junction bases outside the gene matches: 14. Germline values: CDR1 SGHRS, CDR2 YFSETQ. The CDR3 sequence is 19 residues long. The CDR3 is CASSLARIAGVGPTGELFF. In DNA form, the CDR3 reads TGCGCCAGCAGCTTGGCCAGGATAGCGGGAGTTGGACCAACCGGGGAGCTGTTTTTT.

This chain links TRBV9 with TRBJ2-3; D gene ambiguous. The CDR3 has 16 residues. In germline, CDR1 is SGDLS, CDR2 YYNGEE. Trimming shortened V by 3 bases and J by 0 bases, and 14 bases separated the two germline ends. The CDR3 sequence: CASSALDGFSTDTQYF. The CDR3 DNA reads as TGTGCCAGCAGCGCCCTGGACGGGTTTAGCACAGATACGCAGTATTTT.

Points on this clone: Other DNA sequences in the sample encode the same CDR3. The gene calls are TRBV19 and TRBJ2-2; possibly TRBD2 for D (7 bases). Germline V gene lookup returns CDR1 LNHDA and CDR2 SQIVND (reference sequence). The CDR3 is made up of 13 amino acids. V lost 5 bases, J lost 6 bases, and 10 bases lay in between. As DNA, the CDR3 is TGTGCCAGTAGTGGGGGGGCAGCCGGGGAGCTGTTTTTT. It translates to CASSGGAAGELFF.

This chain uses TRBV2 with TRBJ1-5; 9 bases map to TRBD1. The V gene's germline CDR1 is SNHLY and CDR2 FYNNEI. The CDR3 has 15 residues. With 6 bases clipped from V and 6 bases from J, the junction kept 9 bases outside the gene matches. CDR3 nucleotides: TGTGCCAGCAGGGGCGGACAGGGGAATAGTCAGCCCCAGCATTTT. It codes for CASRGGQGNSQPQHF.

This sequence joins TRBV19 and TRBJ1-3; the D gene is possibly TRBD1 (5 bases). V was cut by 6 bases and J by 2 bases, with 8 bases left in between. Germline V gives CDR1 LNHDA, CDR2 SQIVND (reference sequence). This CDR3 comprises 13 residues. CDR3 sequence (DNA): TGTGCCAGTAGGGGACTGGCTGGAAACACCATATATTTT. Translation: CASRGLAGNTIYF.

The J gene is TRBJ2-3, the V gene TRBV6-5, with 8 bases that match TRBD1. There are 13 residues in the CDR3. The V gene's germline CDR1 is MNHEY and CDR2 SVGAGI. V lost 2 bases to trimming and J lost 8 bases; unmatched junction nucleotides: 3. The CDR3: CASSYAGGGTQYF. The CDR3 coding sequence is TGTGCCAGCAGTTACGCAGGGGGCGGTACGCAGTATTTT.

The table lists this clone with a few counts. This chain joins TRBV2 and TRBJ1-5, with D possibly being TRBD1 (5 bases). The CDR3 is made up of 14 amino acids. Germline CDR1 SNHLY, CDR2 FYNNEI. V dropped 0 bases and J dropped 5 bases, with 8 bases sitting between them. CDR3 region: CASSEARTYQPQHF. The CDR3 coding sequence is TGTGCCAGCAGTGAAGCGCGGACATATCAGCCCCAGCATTTT.